The present T cell receptor (beta chain) was sequenced within a study of CD8+ T cells in alopecia areata. Study-level points and caveats: In lesional scalp, particularly from alopecia totalis/universalis, clonality was higher than in normal scalp.

Trimming stripped 5 bases from V and 5 bases from J, with 13 bases between. The CDR3 totals 13 residues. Germline V gene lookup returns CDR1 SEHNR and CDR2 FQNEAQ (reference sequence). After isolation, RNA underwent reverse transcription to generate cDNA as the sequencing template. The method was immunoSEQ multiplex PCR; TCRdb's version includes in-frame clones alone and lacks a portion of them. Here the sample spans some 150,000 clones, 50% to 65% being singletons. As for this clone: The target antigen is unknown.

Peripheral blood and lesional scalp punch biopsies were taken from alopecia areata patients. The TCR originated in a human donor with alopecia areata. V and J are TRBV7-9 and TRBJ2-7, with D maybe TRBD1 (5 bases). This material consisted of CD8+ T cells sorted from blood, taken at week 0. The CDR3 reads CASSGREGDEQYF. CDR3 DNA: TGTGCCAGCAGCGGCAGGGAAGGGGACGAGCAGTACTTC.